The rows below give T cell receptor beta chains drawn from one sample of a study of patients and donors after allogeneic stem cell transplantation. MiXCR, applied by TCRdb to the RT-PCR reads, yields one record per CDR3 protein. This table has some 150,000 distinct CDR3 sequences, over 35% appearing once. The sequenced sample consisted of blood, either unsorted or a sorted T cell fraction (not recorded which). These TCRs come from a human donor who was either an allogeneic HSCT recipient or a stem cell or donor lymphocyte infusion donor (not recorded which). It is not recorded whose cells these are; they may come from a transplant donor. CDR3s include the opening cysteine and the closing phenylalanine or tryptophan. The D gene is left open where the match is weak. A clone size is listed for some rows: how often the clone was seen (once, few, many), or a class if it is expanded.

abundance	v_gene	j_gene	d_gene	CDR3nt	CDR3aa
NA	TRBV25-1	TRBJ1-6	NA	TGTGCCAGCAGTGGGACGGCCCGGGGTTCACCCCTCCACTTT	CASSGTARGSPLHF
NA	TRBV6-9	TRBJ1-1	NA	TGTGCCAGCCCAGCTCAACAACAGCTGAACACTGAAGCTTTCTTT	CASPAQQQLNTEAFF
few	TRBV7-9	TRBJ1-1	NA	TGTGCCAGCAGCACTAGTGAAGGGACTGAAGCTTTCTTT	CASSTSEGTEAFF
few	TRBV4-3	TRBJ1-1	NA	TGCGCCAGCAGCCAAGAAAGGGGATCCCGACGGAACACTGAAGCTTTCTTT	CASSQERGSRRNTEAFF
few	TRBV4-3	TRBJ1-3	NA	TGCGCCAGCAGCCAAGATGTGTACAGTAGTGGATCTGGAAACACCATATATTTT	CASSQDVYSSGSGNTIYF
few	TRBV16	TRBJ1-6	NA	TGTGCCAGCAGCCACTTTGCTGGCCAGGCTTCCTCCTATAATTCACCCCTCCACTTT	CASSHFAGQASSYNSPLHF
few	TRBV20-1	TRBJ1-6	NA	TGCAGTGCTAGAGGGCATTCACCCCTCCACTTT	CSARGHSPLHF
NA	TRBV6-5	TRBJ2-3	NA	TGTGCCAGCAGGGGGTGGGCCTCTAGCACAGATACGCAGTATTTT	CASRGWASSTDTQYF
few	TRBV15	TRBJ1-2	NA	TGTGCCACCAGCAGAGATCTGGGACGTCAAATAGGCTATGGCTACACCTTC	CATSRDLGRQIGYGYTF
few	TRBV25-1	TRBJ2-7	TRBD1	TGTGCCAGCAAGGGACAGGGGGAGGACGAGCAGTACTTC	CASKGQGEDEQYF
few	TRBV15	TRBJ2-3	NA	TGTGCCACCAGCACTTCATCGGGTGTGACGCAGTATTTT	CATSTSSGVTQYF
few	TRBV14	TRBJ1-6	TRBD1	TGTGCCAGCAGCCGGGGACAGTATAATTCACCCCTCCACTTT	CASSRGQYNSPLHF
few	TRBV20-1	TRBJ1-4	TRBD1	TGCAGTCCGCAGGGGGATGCAACTAATGAAAAACTGTTTTTT	CSPQGDATNEKLFF
NA	TRBV24-1	TRBJ2-1	NA	TGTGCCACCAGTGATCCTTCCCCCATCGAGGACCTCAATAAGCAGTTCTTC	CATSDPSPIEDLNKQFF
few	TRBV5-1	TRBJ1-2	NA	TGCGCCAGCAGCTATGGGGCGGGGAACTATGGCTACACCTTC	CASSYGAGNYGYTF
few	TRBV13	TRBJ2-2	NA	TGTGCCAGCAAGGAACAAGCCAACGGGGAGCTGTTTTTT	CASKEQANGELFF
NA	TRBV11-2	TRBJ1-4	TRBD1	TGTGCCAGCAGCTACCTCCGGACAGGAATAAATGAAAAACTGTTTTTT	CASSYLRTGINEKLFF
few	TRBV2	TRBJ2-1	NA	TGTGCCAGCAGTGTTGTTTGGTGGAATGAGCAGTTCTTC	CASSVVWWNEQFF
NA	TRBV7-9	TRBJ1-5	NA	TGTGCCAGCAGCTGGGATAGCAATCAGCCCCAGCATTTT	CASSWDSNQPQHF
NA	TRBV10-3	TRBJ1-3	TRBD1	TGTGCCATCAGTGCCGGGACAGCTTCTCTATTCTCTGGAAACACCATATATTTT	CAISAGTASLFSGNTIYF
few	TRBV12-3/TRBV12-4	TRBJ1-1	NA	TGTGCCAGCAGTTTTGGGATGGCGGGTGAAGCTTTCTTT	CASSFGMAGEAFF
NA	TRBV12-3/TRBV12-4	TRBJ1-5	NA	TGTGCCAGCAGTTTAGACGAACAGGGAAATCAGCCCCAGCATTTT	CASSLDEQGNQPQHF
NA	TRBV12-3/TRBV12-4	TRBJ1-2	NA	TGTGCCAGCAGACCGGGGGGTAACTATGGCTACACCTTC	CASRPGGNYGYTF
NA	TRBV7-6	TRBJ1-2	NA	TGTGCCAGCAGCCCCGGACAGCCAGCTAACTATGGCTACACCTTC	CASSPGQPANYGYTF
NA	TRBV12-3/TRBV12-4	TRBJ1-3	NA	TGTGCCAGCACCCGACAGGGAAACACCATATATTTT	CASTRQGNTIYF
few	TRBV7-3	TRBJ2-2	NA	TGTGCCAGCAGCTTATATTCTTGGTCCGCGAACACCGGGGAGCTGTTTTTT	CASSLYSWSANTGELFF
NA	TRBV27	TRBJ2-7	TRBD2	TGTGCCAGCGGTGTTAGCGGGGGATACGAGCAGTACTTC	CASGVSGGYEQYF
NA	TRBV5-6	TRBJ2-3	TRBD2	TGTGCCAGCAGCTTGGTGACTAGCGGGGGGCGTAGAGATACGCAGTATTTT	CASSLVTSGGRRDTQYF
NA	TRBV5-6	TRBJ2-3	NA	TGTGCCAGCAGCTTTCCGGCGGGGAGCACAGATACGCAGTATTTT	CASSFPAGSTDTQYF
NA	TRBV7-3	TRBJ2-1	TRBD1	TGTGCCAGCAGTCGAGGACAGGGTCGGGATGAGCAGTTCTTC	CASSRGQGRDEQFF
NA	TRBV6-2/TRBV6-3	TRBJ2-7	NA	TGTGCCAGCAGTCACAACGAGCAGTACTTC	CASSHNEQYF
NA	TRBV29-1	TRBJ1-2	TRBD1	TGCAGCGTCGCTACAAACGGACAGGGTAATGGCTACACCTTC	CSVATNGQGNGYTF
NA	TRBV12-3/TRBV12-4	TRBJ2-3	NA	TGTGCCCCCGAGTGCGGGACAGATACGCAGTATTTT	CAPECGTDTQYF
NA	TRBV12-3/TRBV12-4	TRBJ1-6	NA	TGTGCCAGCCTCGCCTCCTCAGATGATTCACCCCTCCACTTT	CASLASSDDSPLHF
few	TRBV6-5	TRBJ2-5	NA	TGTGCCAGCAGTTACTCCGGGCGTACGGGGACCCAGTACTTC	CASSYSGRTGTQYF
NA	TRBV7-2	TRBJ1-1	NA	TGTGCCAGCAGCCGTTACACTGAAGCTTTCTTT	CASSRYTEAFF
NA	TRBV5-1	TRBJ2-1	TRBD1	TGCGCCAGCAGCTTAGGACAGGGGCAGGGTGAGCAGTTCTTC	CASSLGQGQGEQFF